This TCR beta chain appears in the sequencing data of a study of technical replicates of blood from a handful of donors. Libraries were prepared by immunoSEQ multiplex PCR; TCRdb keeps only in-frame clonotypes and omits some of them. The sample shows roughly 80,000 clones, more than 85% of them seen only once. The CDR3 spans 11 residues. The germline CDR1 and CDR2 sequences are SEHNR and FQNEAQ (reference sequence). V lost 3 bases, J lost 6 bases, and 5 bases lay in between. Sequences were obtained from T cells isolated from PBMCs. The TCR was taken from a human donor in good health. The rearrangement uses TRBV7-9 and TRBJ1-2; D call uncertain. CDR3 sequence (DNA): TGTGCCAGCAGCTTTCTAGATGGCTACACCTTC. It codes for CASSFLDGYTF.